This TCR beta chain derives from a study of monozygotic twins with inflammatory bowel disease. The CDR3 runs to 16 residues. The germline CDR1 and CDR2 sequences are MDHEN and SYDVKM. Study-wide points: Patients with IBD had less TCRbeta diversity (inverse Simpson) than their healthy co-twins.

In the case of this clonotype: Its antigen is unknown.

After re-calling the 5' RACE reads, TCRdb lists one entry per CDR3 protein, DNA absent. The sample table sets out about 170,000 distinct CDR3 sequences. J is TRBJ2-2 and V is TRBV28; with no DNA, the TCRdb D assignment of TRBD2 cannot be verified. This TCR was sampled from a human donor with ulcerative colitis or Crohn's disease, or a healthy co-twin of an affected twin (not recorded which). Sequenced sample: blood. CDR3: CASSFAGGRNTGELFF.